The subject of this entry is one TCR beta chain. Its recognized antigen is unknown. The sample holds no much larger clone one base away, and base qualities are not on file. Library prep was done by the immunoSEQ multiplex PCR assay. The immuneACCESS repertoire file appears here via TCRdb, limited to in-frame rearrangements. These files lack a portion of the clones; in checked studies, under half of the deficit traces to unresolved V genes, and the cause of the others is not known. This sample holds some 110,000 clones; 70% to 90% were observed only once. The top ten clones comprise over 2% of the sample. The CDR1 and CDR2 encoded by the germline V gene are SGHRS and YFSETQ. V is reduced by 4 bases and J by 2 bases, leaving a spacing of 11 bases between them. From its cysteine to its phenylalanine, the CDR3 spans 14 amino acids. Only the CDR3 portion is preserved as DNA: 42 bases, with reading frame beginning at the first base.

These data are taken from a study of control samples from healthy donors and cancer patients (dated by TCRdb to between 2020 and 2021). The sequenced sample consisted of blood. Here the chain combines TRBV5-1 and TRBJ2-3; TRBD2 is perhaps the D gene, given 5 matching bases. The source of this sequence is a woman aged 65 to 85 in good health. CDR3 loop: CASSIGGYTDTQYF. The nucleotides read TGCGCCAGCAGCATCGGCGGGTACACAGATACGCAGTATTTT.